This T cell receptor beta chain came from a study of CD4 T cells in relation to SARS-CoV-2 and coronaviruses. As for the study in general: After roughly ten days of antigen culture, PBMC TCR beta CDR3s were sequenced. Negative control cultures got HIV-1 Nef peptides or no peptide.

With regard to this clone: Its target is unknown.

Germline CDR1 MNHEY, CDR2 SVGAGI. CDR3 length: 12 residues. The V end was cut by 5 bases, the J end by 7 bases, with 9 bases between. Clones were sequenced by immunoSEQ multiplex PCR, and TCRdb holds only the in-frame ones, with some missing. The data hold under 25,000 clones, with 70% to 80% observed a single time. The unexposed donors gave CD4+ T cells in 2011-2018, prior to COVID-19. Isolation of CD4+ T cells took place after roughly nine days in culture. As cell numbers allowed, unexposed-donor CD4+ T cells faced SARS-CoV-2 S/N and four cold-coronavirus spikes. The V call is TRBV6-5, the J call TRBJ1-5; no reliable D call. The clonotype comes from a human donor in good health. Sequenced input: CD4+ T cells from PBMCs, cultured in vitro. The CDR3 bases are TGTGCCAGCAGTATCCACGAACAGCCCCAGCATTTT. Translated: CASSIHEQPQHF.